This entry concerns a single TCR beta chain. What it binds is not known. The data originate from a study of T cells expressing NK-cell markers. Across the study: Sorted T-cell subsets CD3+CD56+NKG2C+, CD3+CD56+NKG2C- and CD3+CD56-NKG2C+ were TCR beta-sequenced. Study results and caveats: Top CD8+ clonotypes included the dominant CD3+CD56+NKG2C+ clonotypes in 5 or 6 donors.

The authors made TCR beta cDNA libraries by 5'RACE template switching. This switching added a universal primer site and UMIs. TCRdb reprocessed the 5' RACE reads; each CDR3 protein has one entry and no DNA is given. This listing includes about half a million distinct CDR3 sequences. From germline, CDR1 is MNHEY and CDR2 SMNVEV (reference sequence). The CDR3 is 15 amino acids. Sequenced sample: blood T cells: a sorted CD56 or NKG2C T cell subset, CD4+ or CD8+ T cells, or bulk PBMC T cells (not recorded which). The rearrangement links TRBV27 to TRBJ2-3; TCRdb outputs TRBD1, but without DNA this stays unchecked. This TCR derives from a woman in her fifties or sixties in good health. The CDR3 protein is CASSLRGQFTDTQYF.